This T cell receptor beta chain was documented in a study of blood T cell repertoires in COVID-19. Overall study context: Some COVID-19 samples were acute and others convalescent; all came from the United States, Italy and Spain.

Germline CDR1 and CDR2: SGHTA and FQGNSA. With 5 bases removed from V and 0 bases from J, the gap between germline ends came to 13 bases. This CDR3 region has 16 residues. In the original processing: Researchers report that nucleated cell counts were estimated from reference gene primer amplification. The protocol was immunoSEQ multiplex PCR, while the TCRdb copy is restricted to in-frame clones and leaves out a portion. Clonal size and the V and J genes are those of that table, whereas D and trimming came from the DNA. The sample has about 180,000 clones; approximately 86% are singletons. Adults between roughly 18 and 90 years of age took part from fewer than 30 US areas.

The sequence was obtained from a man aged 55 to 70 who had recovered from COVID-19. The chain carries TRBV7-2 and TRBJ1-4, with no clear D. Sequencing input: PBMCs or T cells enriched from blood (not recorded which). The CDR3 DNA reads as TGTGCCAGCAGCCAAAGAGACTCCGCAACTAATGAAAAACTGTTTTTT. Its protein product is CASSQRDSATNEKLFF.